The 31 T cell receptor beta chains below all came from one sample that was sequenced in a study of blood T cell repertoires in COVID-19. Generated by immunoSEQ multiplex PCR, the TCRdb table keeps only in-frame clones and is missing some. Of roughly 400,000 clones detected, around 90% appear once; the ten largest clones hold approximately 2.1%. Sequenced sample: PBMCs or T cells enriched from blood (not recorded which). These receptors were taken from a woman aged 40 to 55 with acute COVID-19.

The chain couples TRBV27 to TRBJ2-1; 15 nucleotides match TRBD2. This CDR3 is built from 17 residues. The germline gives CDR1 MNHEY, CDR2 SMNVEV (reference sequence). The V gene end was trimmed by 4 bases and the J gene end by 1 base; junction bases not matched to a gene: 2. This CDR3 reads CASSSGLAGGSYNEQFF. The CDR3 DNA reads as TGTGCCAGCAGTTCCGGACTAGCGGGGGGGTCCTACAATGAGCAGTTCTTC.

The rearrangement uses TRBV11-2 and TRBJ1-2; 8 positions agree with TRBD1. Trimming cost V 4 bases and J 7 bases; bases outside gene matches: 5. Germline V gives CDR1 SGHAT, CDR2 FQNNGV. This CDR3 comprises 13 residues. DNA of the CDR3: TGTGCCAGCAGCTCAGGGGGCGTGAGTGGCTACACCTTC. This translates into CASSSGGVSGYTF.

Regarding this clone: Within the sample, other DNA sequences also encode this same CDR3. The chain links TRBV5-1 to TRBJ1-2; unclear D gene. CDR1 is SGHRS, CDR2 YFSETQ, per germline. This CDR3 comprises 13 residues. V lost 4 bases to trimming and J lost 5 bases, with 12 bases between them. CDR3 nucleotide sequence: TGCGCCAGCAGCCTGGAGGCGGCTTATGGCTACACCTTC. The encoded protein is CASSLEAAYGYTF.

The genes are TRBV6-5 and TRBJ1-3; D is uncertain. V lost 2 bases, J lost 7 bases, and 18 bases lay in between. The germline V gene encodes CDR1 MNHEY and CDR2 SVGAGI. The CDR3 sequence is 16 residues long. CDR3: CASSYRLASSSNTIYF. The CDR3 DNA is TGTGCCAGCAGTTACAGACTCGCCAGCTCCTCCAACACCATATATTTT.

The chain couples TRBV24-1 to TRBJ1-5; 7 bases are shared with TRBD1. The germline gives CDR1 KGHDR, CDR2 SFDVKD. The V gene end was trimmed by 4 bases and the J gene end by 4 bases; junction bases not matched to a gene: 3. The CDR3 covers 14 residues. CDR3 DNA: TGTGCCACCAGTGACACGGACAGGAATCAGCCCCAGCATTTT. Translating gives CATSDTDRNQPQHF.

This clone has more than one count but fewer than ten. The CDR3 is CASSPGGFVNTEAFF. In DNA, the CDR3 is TGCGCCAGCAGCCCCGGGGGGTTCGTGAACACTGAAGCTTTCTTT. The V gene is TRBV5-1, the J gene TRBJ1-1; TRBD1 might be the D (5 bases). Trimming removed 4 bases from V and 0 bases from J, with 13 bases in between. Per the germline V gene, CDR1 is SGHRS and CDR2 is YFSETQ. This CDR3 region has 15 residues.

The chain has TRBV19 and TRBJ1-5; D not certain. V was clipped by 6 bases and J by 0 bases, with 12 bases between them. The CDR3 sequence is 15 residues long. The V gene's germline CDR1 is LNHDA and CDR2 SQIVND (reference sequence). The CDR3: CASSRVSYSNQPQHF. CDR3 in DNA: TGTGCCAGTAGCCGGGTGAGTTATAGCAATCAGCCCCAGCATTTT.

The chain joins TRBV12-5 to TRBJ2-2, with D possibly TRBD2 on 5 matching bases. The germline CDR1 and CDR2 sequences are LGHNT and FRNRAP. Trimming pared 7 bases from V and 4 bases from J, leaving 10 bases between. The CDR3 spans 13 residues. The CDR3 sequence: CASAGVGTGELFF. The CDR3 DNA follows: TGTGCTAGTGCCGGGGTGGGCACCGGGGAGCTGTTTTTT.

The chain carries TRBV19 and TRBJ1-2; no clear D gene. Trimming stripped 5 bases from V and 4 bases from J, with 20 bases between. The CDR3 extends over 16 amino acids. Germline CDR1 and CDR2: LNHDA and SQIVND (reference sequence). CDR3 amino acids: CASSLSSGREFYGYTF. The CDR3 nucleotides are TGTGCCAGTAGTCTCTCCTCCGGACGGGAATTCTATGGCTACACCTTC.

This clone was seen once. V usage is TRBV30 and J usage is TRBJ2-7, with a tentative D call TRBD1 (5 bases). Germline CDR1 GTSNPN, CDR2 SVGIG (reference sequence). The CDR3 totals 14 residues. Trimming took off 3 bases at V and 5 bases at J, with 17 bases between the two ends. The CDR3 spells CAWRSIGVADEQYF. The CDR3 coding sequence is TGTGCCTGGAGATCGATAGGGGTGGCCGACGAGCAGTACTTC.

This chain uses TRBV11-2 with TRBJ1-3; D not resolved. Trimming stripped 5 bases from V and 0 bases from J, with 8 bases between. The CDR3 spans 14 residues. From germline, CDR1 is SGHAT and CDR2 FQNNGV. CDR3 coding DNA: TGTGCCAGCAGCAAAGGGAGCTCTGGAAACACCATATATTTT. The encoded protein is CASSKGSSGNTIYF.

The rearrangement links TRBV7-9 to TRBJ2-7; D gene unclear. The CDR3 runs 12 residues. From germline, CDR1 is SEHNR and CDR2 FQNEAQ (reference sequence). V was trimmed by 4 bases and J by 4 bases, leaving 8 bases between them. CDR3 in DNA: TGTGCCAGCAGCTCTGACGGGTACGAGCAGTACTTC. Protein: CASSSDGYEQYF.

The J gene is TRBJ2-5, the V gene TRBV29-1; no clear D. Trimming took 5 bases from V and 4 from J, leaving 5 bases between them. The CDR3 runs 10 residues. In germline, CDR1 is SQVTM, CDR2 ANQGSEA. The CDR3 DNA follows: TGCAGCGTTACCAGAGAGACCCAGTACTTC. It codes for CSVTRETQYF.

The J gene is TRBJ2-5, the V gene TRBV3-1 (or the pseudogene TRBV3-2); 7 positions agree with TRBD2. V lost 3 bases, J lost 1 base, and 2 bases stayed unmatched. Germline lookup yields CDR1 LGHDT and CDR2 YNNKEL (reference sequence). This CDR3 comprises 14 residues. The CDR3 protein is CASSQGGGQETQYF. In DNA, the CDR3 is TGTGCCAGCAGCCAGGGGGGGGGCCAAGAGACCCAGTACTTC.

The chain employs TRBV6-5 and TRBJ1-2; D perhaps matches TRBD1 (6 bases). V was trimmed by 6 bases and J by 7 bases, leaving 21 bases between them. Germline CDR1 is MNHEY and CDR2 is SVGAGI. The CDR3 sequence is 15 residues long. The DNA of the CDR3 is TGTGCCAGCAGGCCCCCGACAGGCCTTACCTCTGGCTACACCTTC. It is translated as CASRPPTGLTSGYTF.

The chain combines TRBV11-2 with TRBJ1-1, with a possible D match to TRBD1 (5 bases). The V end was cut by 1 base, the J end by 10 bases, with 13 bases between. Germline V gives CDR1 SGHAT, CDR2 FQNNGV. There are 13 residues in the CDR3. The CDR3 nucleotides read TGTGCCAGCAGCTTAGGGACATCGGGAGCAGCTTTCTTT. Its translation is CASSLGTSGAAFF.

This clone was detected only once. The V call is TRBV7-9, the J call TRBJ1-6; 10 nucleotides line up with TRBD1. Losses at the gene ends were 4 bases for V and 2 bases for J; bases not matched to a gene: 2. The V gene's germline CDR1 is SEHNR and CDR2 FQNEAQ (reference sequence). The CDR3 spans 16 residues. The DNA of the CDR3 is TGTGCCAGCAGCTCGGACAGGGGGACCTATAATTCACCCCTCCACTTT. Translation: CASSSDRGTYNSPLHF.

The chain uses TRBV10-3 and TRBJ2-5; 7 bases fit TRBD2. The CDR3 totals 15 residues. CDR1 and CDR2 from the germline V gene are ENHRY and SYGVKD. With V trimmed by 1 base and J by 2 bases, 4 bases remained unmatched. The CDR3 loop reads CAISEFGAGQETQYF. The CDR3 DNA sequence: TGTGCCATCAGTGAGTTCGGAGCGGGGCAAGAGACCCAGTACTTC.

The chain links TRBV6-5 to TRBJ1-3; TRBD1 matches at 8 bases. The V segment lost 6 bases and the J segment 0 bases; nucleotides outside the gene matches: 4. Germline CDR1 is MNHEY and CDR2 is SVGAGI. The length of the CDR3 is 15 residues. The CDR3 loop reads CASRGDRSSGNTIYF. The CDR3 DNA reads TGTGCCAGCAGGGGGGACAGGAGCTCTGGAAACACCATATATTTT.

V gene TRBV9 combines with J gene TRBJ2-1; no clear D. Germline CDR1 SGDLS, CDR2 YYNGEE. The CDR3 covers 13 residues. V lost 1 base and J lost 5, with 7 bases in between. The CDR3 DNA reads as TGTGCCAGCAGCGTAAGTCAGAACAATGAGCAGTTCTTC. This sequence encodes CASSVSQNNEQFF. The full variable domain, completed using reference TRBV9 and TRBJ2-1, is DSGVTQTPKHLITATGQRVTLRCSPRSGDLSVYWYQQSLDQGLQFLIQYYNGEERAKGNILERFSAQQFPDLHSELNLSSLELGDSALYFCASSVSQNNEQFFGPGTRLTVL.

This rearrangement joins TRBV7-6 to TRBJ2-7; D possibly corresponds to TRBD2 (5 bases). The CDR3 covers 19 residues. V lost 6 bases and J 3 bases, leaving 30 bases between the germline ends. CDR1 and CDR2 (germline): SGHVS, FNYEAQ. As DNA, the CDR3 is TGTGCCAGCAGGCTTCTAGCCGGGTTCCACAGCAGACCCCTCTACGAGCAGTACTTC. Translating it yields CASRLLAGFHSRPLYEQYF.

In this sample, this clone turned up a few times. J is TRBJ2-7 and V is TRBV27; TRBD1 matches at 10 bases. The trim removed 3 bases at V and 2 bases at J, leaving 1 base unmatched. CDR3 length: 14 amino acids. Germline V CDR1 and CDR2: MNHEY, SMNVEV (reference sequence). CDR3 loop: CASSLGQGPYEQYF. CDR3 nucleotides: TGTGCCAGCAGTTTGGGACAGGGGCCCTACGAGCAGTACTTC.

This clone was detected only a few times. V usage is TRBV30 and J usage is TRBJ2-2; 7 nucleotides align to TRBD2. Losses at the gene ends were 3 bases for V and 4 bases for J; bases not matched to a gene: 8. The CDR3 is 15 amino acids. Germline V gene lookup returns CDR1 GTSNPN and CDR2 SVGIG (reference sequence). This CDR3 reads CAWRYGGVSTGELFF. The CDR3 DNA sequence: TGTGCCTGGAGGTATGGGGGGGTGAGCACCGGGGAGCTGTTTTTT.

The chain links TRBV9 to TRBJ2-5, with 8 bases identical to TRBD2. The V and J ends lost 4 bases and 1 base, in that order; junction bases with no gene match: 9. CDR1 is SGDLS and CDR2 is YYNGEE in the germline V gene. The CDR3 sequence is 16 residues long. The CDR3 sequence is CASSPIGGGGQETQYF. The DNA of the CDR3 is TGTGCCAGCAGCCCCATCGGGGGGGGCGGCCAAGAGACCCAGTACTTC. The full variable domain, rest sourced from reference TRBV9 and TRBJ2-5, is DSGVTQTPKHLITATGQRVTLRCSPRSGDLSVYWYQQSLDQGLQFLIQYYNGEERAKGNILERFSAQQFPDLHSELNLSSLELGDSALYFCASSPIGGGGQETQYFGPGTRLLVL.

The chain carries TRBV19 and TRBJ1-5; no reliable D call. Per germline, CDR1 LNHDA and CDR2 SQIVND (reference sequence). Trimming removed 6 bases at V and 0 bases at J, with 6 bases between. This CDR3 contains 13 residues. The DNA for the CDR3 is TGTGCCAGTAGCGCGAATAGCAATCAGCCCCAGCATTTT. This translates into CASSANSNQPQHF.

This clone was detected only once. CDR3 sequence (DNA): TGTGCTAGTGGTATCCCCGGACAGGGAAGCGGCGACGAGCAGTACTTC. It translates to CASGIPGQGSGDEQYF. This sequence joins TRBV12-5 and TRBJ2-7; 8 positions agree with TRBD1. The CDR3 runs to 16 residues. Losses at the gene ends were 5 bases for V and 5 bases for J; bases not matched to a gene: 14. Looked up from germline, CDR1 is LGHNT and CDR2 is FRNRAP.

The chain recombines TRBV13 with TRBJ1-2; D unclear. The ends were cut back, 5 bases at V and 5 bases at J, with 12 bases in the middle. This CDR3 region has 13 residues. Germline loops: CDR1 PRHDT, CDR2 FYEKMQ (reference sequence). The CDR3 DNA sequence: TGTGCCAGCAGCGAAACTCGTGGTTATGGCTACACCTTC. This sequence encodes CASSETRGYGYTF. Based on the CDR3 plus reference TRBV13 and TRBJ1-2, the full variable domain is AAGVIQSPRHLIKEKRETATLKCYPIPRHDTVYWYQQGPGQDPQFLISFYEKMQSDKGSIPDRFSAQQFSDYHSELNMSSLELGDSALYFCASSETRGYGYTFGSGTRLTVV.

V usage is TRBV19 and J usage is TRBJ1-5; 7 positions match TRBD1. Looked up from germline, CDR1 is LNHDA and CDR2 is SQIVND (reference sequence). The ends lost 4 bases at V and 0 bases at J; junction bases unmatched: 9. The CDR3 is 17 amino acids. The CDR3 region is CASSTRDRVYSNQPQHF. CDR3 in DNA: TGTGCCAGTAGTACAAGAGACAGGGTTTATAGCAATCAGCCCCAGCATTTT.

This sequence joins TRBV11-2 and TRBJ2-3; 10 bases line up with TRBD2. The CDR3 sequence is 14 residues long. With V trimmed by 9 bases and J by 1 base, 4 bases remained unmatched. Germline V gene data show CDR1 as SGHAT and CDR2 as FQNNGV. The CDR3 DNA follows: TGTGCCAGTTGGGGGACTAGCGGCACAGATACGCAGTATTTT. Translation: CASWGTSGTDTQYF. The full variable domain, completed using reference TRBV11-2 and TRBJ2-3, is EAGVAQSPRYKIIEKRQSVAFWCNPISGHATLYWYQQILGQGPKLLIQFQNNGVVDDSQLPKDRFSAERLKGVDSTLKIQPAKLEDSAVYLCASWGTSGTDTQYFGPGTRLTVL.

The gene calls are TRBV11-2 and TRBJ2-3, with TRBD2 matching over 8 bases. CDR1 and CDR2 from the germline V gene are SGHAT and FQNNGV. The CDR3 totals 15 residues. V shed 3 bases, J shed 3 bases, and the junction held 5 bases outside the gene matches. CDR3 amino acids: CASSLAGLVTDTQYF. The CDR3 nucleotides are TGTGCCAGCAGCTTGGCGGGACTAGTAACAGATACGCAGTATTTT.

V and J are TRBV19 and TRBJ1-5; no definite D call. CDR3 length: 16 amino acids. Trimming pared 1 base from V and 0 bases from J, leaving 10 bases between. CDR1 and CDR2 (germline): LNHDA, SQIVND (reference sequence). CDR3 sequence reads: CASSIGSFYSNQPQHF. DNA of the CDR3: TGTGCCAGTAGTATAGGCAGTTTTTATAGCAATCAGCCCCAGCATTTT.